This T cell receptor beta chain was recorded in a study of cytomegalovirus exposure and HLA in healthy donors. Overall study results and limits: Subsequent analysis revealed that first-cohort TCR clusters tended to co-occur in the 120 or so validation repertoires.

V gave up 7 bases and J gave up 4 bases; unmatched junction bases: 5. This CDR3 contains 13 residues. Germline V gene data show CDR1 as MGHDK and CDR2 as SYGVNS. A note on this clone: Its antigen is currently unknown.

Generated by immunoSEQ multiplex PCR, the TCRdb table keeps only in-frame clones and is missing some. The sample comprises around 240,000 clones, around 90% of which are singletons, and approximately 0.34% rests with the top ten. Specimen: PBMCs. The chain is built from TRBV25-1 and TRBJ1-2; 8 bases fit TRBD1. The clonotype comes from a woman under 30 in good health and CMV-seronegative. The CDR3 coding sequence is TGTGCCAGCACGGACAGGGAGCTCTATGGCTACACCTTC. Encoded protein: CASTDRELYGYTF.